This section outlines one TCR beta chain sequence together with its context. The sample holds a few counts of this clonotype. Its target antigen remains unknown. Base-call qualities are not available, and no considerably larger clone is one nucleotide away. Its CDR3 holds 18 amino acids, cysteine through phenylalanine. Only the CDR3 portion is preserved as DNA: 54 bases, with reading frame beginning at the first base. Germline trimming amounts to 0 bases on V and 3 bases on J, with 11 as the count of junction bases outside the gene matches. The CDR1 and CDR2 encoded by the germline V gene are LGHNA and YNFKEQ. These data are taken from a study of T-cell reconstitution after alpha-beta-depleted transplantation in children listed by TCRdb under 2016. With regard to the full study: Using TCR repertoire profiling, the study quantitatively followed how T-cell immune reconstitution unfolded in children after TCRalphabeta/CD19-depleted allogeneic hematopoietic cell transplantation. General conclusions and limits of the study: In some patients, high TCRbeta diversity at day 60 was attributed to recipient T cells and intrathymic progenitors that had survived conditioning. The apparently early recovery of alphabetaT-cell counts about two months after transplant reportedly depended on only several hundred rapidly expanded clones that came from non-depleted graft cells. Over the following months the frequencies of hyperexpanded clones went down, and after one year T-cell counts and TCRbeta diversity were mostly credited to newly produced T cells.

The treatment or condition label for this specimen denotes: allogeneic hematopoietic cell transplantation with graft depleted of TCRalphabeta T cells and CD19 B cells. The children who served as transplant recipients had been given grafts of TCRalphabeta/CD19-depleted allogeneic hematopoietic cells. Library generation was performed with PCR. TCRdb names Illumina HiSeq 2500 as the instrument used. To normalize quantification of the TCRbeta repertoire, the TCR libraries were built with molecular barcoding that relied on unique molecular identifiers. TCRdb trimmed the raw reads at Q25, called clones with MiXCR and kept productive beta chains. A single entry per CDR3 protein holds the most common genes and DNA from its merged rows. Recorded for this sample are approximately 1,000,000 distinct CDR3 sequences; around 30% of them occurred a single time. Jointly, the top ten make up roughly 28% of the sample.

The source is a boy in the first two years of life who had a stem cell transplant for SCID, so the T cells may come from the graft donor. Here the chain combines TRBV4-2 and TRBJ2-3; 8 of the junction bases match TRBD2. The sample in question was PBMCs, mostly from graft donor cells, obtained 360 days after TCRalphabeta/CD19-depleted stem cell transplant. The nucleotide sequence is TGTGCCAGCAGCCAAGATTTTTTTACGGGGGGGCGTACAGATACGCAGTATTTT. Its product reads: CASSQDFFTGGRTDTQYF.